The rows below give T cell receptor beta chains drawn from one sample of a study of T cells in Graves' hyperthyroidism and ophthalmopathy. TCRdb analysed the multiplex PCR reads with MiXCR anew, one entry per CDR3 protein. Of 50,000 to 60,000 distinct CDR3 sequences listed, around half are singletons. Sequenced: blood. Every receptor here comes from a woman aged 25-40 years with Graves' ophthalmopathy. Both conserved end residues are part of each CDR3. Fields, in order: V gene, J gene, D gene, clone size, CDR3 protein, CDR3 DNA. The D gene is left open where the match is weak. A row's size may be missing; if present it is once, few, many or a size class.

V gene: TRBV19; J gene: TRBJ2-6; D gene: TRBD2; clone size: .; CDR3 protein: CASTRTSGPSGANVLTF; CDR3 DNA: TGTGCCAGTACGCGGACTAGCGGGCCGTCTGGAGCCAACGTCCTGACTTTC
V gene: TRBV11-2; J gene: TRBJ1-6; D gene: .; clone size: .; CDR3 protein: CASSHGGLSNSPLHF; CDR3 DNA: TGTGCCAGCAGCCACGGGGGACTGTCCAATTCACCCCTCCACTTT
V gene: TRBV7-6; J gene: TRBJ1-4; D gene: .; clone size: many; CDR3 protein: CASSFRGPNEKLFF; CDR3 DNA: TGTGCCAGCAGCTTCCGGGGGCCTAATGAAAAACTGTTTTTT
V gene: TRBV20-1; J gene: TRBJ2-7; D gene: TRBD2; clone size: many; CDR3 protein: CSARVGGVFYEQYF; CDR3 DNA: TGCAGTGCTAGAGTGGGAGGGGTATTTTACGAGCAGTACTTC
V gene: TRBV7-9; J gene: TRBJ1-4; D gene: TRBD1; clone size: .; CDR3 protein: CASTLQGQNNEKLFF; CDR3 DNA: TGTGCCAGCACCCTACAGGGACAGAATAATGAAAAACTGTTTTTT
V gene: TRBV6-6; J gene: TRBJ1-2; D gene: .; clone size: .; CDR3 protein: CAGSFPVFRTTDFYGYTF; CDR3 DNA: TGTGCCGGCAGTTTCCCCGTTTTTCGGACAACGGATTTCTATGGCTACACCTTC
V gene: TRBV12-3/TRBV12-4; J gene: TRBJ2-7; D gene: .; clone size: many; CDR3 protein: CASSLAQGRGYEQYF; CDR3 DNA: TGTGCCAGCAGTTTAGCGCAGGGCAGGGGATACGAGCAGTACTTC
V gene: TRBV4-1; J gene: TRBJ1-1; D gene: .; clone size: .; CDR3 protein: CASGQVLRRLMNTEAFF; CDR3 DNA: TGCGCCAGCGGCCAGGTCCTACGGAGACTTATGAACACTGAAGCTTTCTTT
V gene: TRBV5-1; J gene: TRBJ1-1; D gene: TRBD1; clone size: many; CDR3 protein: CASSLGQGTMNTEAFF; CDR3 DNA: TGCGCCAGCAGCTTGGGACAGGGGACCATGAACACTGAAGCTTTCTTT
V gene: TRBV7-8; J gene: TRBJ2-7; D gene: TRBD2; clone size: .; CDR3 protein: CASRPLAGVREQYF; CDR3 DNA: TGTGCCAGCAGGCCGTTAGCGGGAGTAAGGGAGCAGTACTTC
V gene: TRBV30; J gene: TRBJ2-3; D gene: .; clone size: .; CDR3 protein: CAWSVGGITDTQYF; CDR3 DNA: TGTGCCTGGAGTGTTGGGGGGATCACAGATACGCAGTATTTT
V gene: TRBV10-1; J gene: TRBJ1-3; D gene: .; clone size: .; CDR3 protein: CASSAAFRGNTIYF; CDR3 DNA: TGCGCCAGCAGTGCCGCGTTCCGGGGGAACACCATATATTTT
V gene: TRBV2; J gene: TRBJ1-1; D gene: .; clone size: many; CDR3 protein: CASSGARVGNTEAFF; CDR3 DNA: TGTGCCAGCAGTGGGGCCAGGGTGGGAAACACTGAAGCTTTCTTT
V gene: TRBV7-2; J gene: TRBJ1-4; D gene: .; clone size: .; CDR3 protein: CASSLEPPEVTYNEKLFF; CDR3 DNA: TGTGCCAGCAGCTTAGAGCCCCCGGAAGTGACCTACAATGAAAAACTGTTTTTT